This paragraph reports one TCR beta chain. One end of the junction is discordant with germline, which a read error may explain. This sample stems from a study of blood T cell repertoires in COVID-19. Study background: PBMCs, B-cell-depleted T cells, or T cells provided the cDNA or gDNA that made up the material.

Sequenced by immunoSEQ multiplex PCR; TCRdb stores in-frame clones only, minus some. The data show 150,000 to 180,000 clones, approximately 91% seen once. The CDR3 has 16 residues. Germline V gives CDR1 SSHAT, CDR2 FNYEAQ (reference sequence). V and J are TRBV7-7 and TRBJ2-5, with 9 bases aligning to TRBD2. Source material: peripheral blood. This TCR derives from a woman between 70 and 85 years old with acute or convalescent COVID-19. This CDR3 is CASSPAMGAGGETQYF. CDR3 DNA: TGTGCTAGCAGCCCGGCGATGGGAGCGGGGGGAGAGACCCAGTACTTC. Looking up the rest from reference TRBV7-7 and TRBJ2-5 gives the full variable domain: GAGVSQSPRYKVTKRGQDVTLRCDPISSHATLYWYQQALGQGPEFLTYFNYEAQPDKSGLPSDRFSAERPEGSISTLTIQRTEQRDSAMYRCASSPAMGAGGETQYFGPGTRLLVL.